This entry lists 4 T cell receptor beta chains sequenced from one sample in a study of T-cell reconstitution after alpha-beta-depleted transplantation in children. TCRbeta library preparation incorporated unique molecular identifiers. TCRdb ran MiXCR on the PCR reads and lists one entry per CDR3 protein. The table lists hundreds of thousands of distinct CDR3 sequences, 13% of them singletons. The sequences come from PBMCs, collected before TCRalphabeta/CD19-depleted stem cell transplant. The receptors shown here come from a girl aged 2 to 10 with congenital amegakaryocytic thrombocytopenia, due to receive a stem cell transplant.

This clonotype came up many times. V gene TRBV9 combines with J gene TRBJ2-1; 7 bases fit TRBD2. CDR3 length equals 15 residues. Germline V gives CDR1 SGDLS, CDR2 YYNGEE. With V trimmed by 3 bases and J by 6 bases, 9 bases remained unmatched. The CDR3 DNA reads TGTGCCAGCAGCGCCTCGGGAGGCCTCCCCAATGAGCAGTTCTTC. Translation: CASSASGGLPNEQFF. Supplemented by reference TRBV9 and TRBJ2-1, the full variable domain reads DSGVTQTPKHLITATGQRVTLRCSPRSGDLSVYWYQQSLDQGLQFLIQYYNGEERAKGNILERFSAQQFPDLHSELNLSSLELGDSALYFCASSASGGLPNEQFFGPGTRLTVL.

The rearrangement uses TRBV20-1 and TRBJ2-2; 10 positions match TRBD2. The junction had 4 bases not matched to a gene; V was cut back by 0 bases and J by 0 bases. The CDR3 consists of 17 residues. The germline gives CDR1 DFQATT, CDR2 SNEGSKA (reference sequence). The CDR3 loop reads CSARDVSGRTNTGELFF. The DNA for the CDR3 is TGCAGTGCTAGAGATGTTAGCGGGAGGACGAACACCGGGGAGCTGTTTTTT.

V gene TRBV5-1 combines with J gene TRBJ2-5; 7 positions agree with TRBD1. Germline CDR1 reads SGHRS; CDR2 reads YFSETQ. J lost 4 bases, V lost 1 base, and 4 bases had no gene match. This CDR3 has 14 residues. CDR3 nucleotide sequence: TGCGCCAGCAGCTTGCGGACAGGCATAGAGACCCAGTACTTC. The encoded protein is CASSLRTGIETQYF.

This clonotype was observed many times. The chain combines TRBV7-9 with TRBJ2-1; D ambiguous. The CDR3 has 15 amino acids. CDR1 is SEHNR and CDR2 is FQNEAQ in the germline V gene (reference sequence). V lost 2 bases to trimming and J lost 5 bases, with 13 bases between them. CDR3 sequence: CASSLFVPENNEQFF. CDR3 nucleotides: TGTGCCAGCAGCTTATTCGTCCCGGAGAACAATGAGCAGTTCTTC.